This TCR beta chain appears in the sequencing data of a study of blood T cell repertoires in COVID-19. Study-level information: Samples came from the United States, Italy and Spain, spanning acute and convalescent COVID-19. In each case, the material was cDNA or gDNA derived from T cells, B-cell-depleted T cells, or PBMCs.

Per germline, CDR1 SQVTM and CDR2 ANQGSEA. Trimming left V 4 bases short and J 4 bases short, with 7 bases between. This CDR3 is built from 12 residues. Authors' methods: Reference gene primer amplification gave nucleated cell count estimates. Generated by immunoSEQ multiplex PCR, the TCRdb table keeps only in-frame clones and is missing some. For V, J and clone size, that table is used; D and trimming come from the DNA. The table has 180,000 or so clones, 81% seen once. In Seattle, patients joined the study during active infection and were tracked longitudinally. This clonotype was sampled from a woman aged 40 to 49 with COVID-19, enrolled during active disease. The chain recombines TRBV29-1 with TRBJ2-2; a possible D gene is TRBD1 (5 bases). Sequenced: peripheral blood. The CDR3 region has the DNA TGCAGCGTTGCAGGGTCCACCGGGGAGCTGTTTTTT. It encodes CSVAGSTGELFF.